Below, 18 T cell receptor beta chains from the same sample are listed, as sequenced in a study of blood T cells in healthy people across ages. A second PCR of 7 to 11 cycles used a sample-barcoded 5' primer and a J-beta primer mix. From the 5' RACE reads, TCRdb called clonotypes with MiXCR, one entry per CDR3 protein. Here the sample spans some 1.5 million distinct CDR3 sequences, roughly 28% being singletons. The sequencing sample was made of blood. Receptors were obtained from a woman aged 30 to 39 in good health.

This chain uses TRBV28 with TRBJ2-1; D tentatively fits TRBD1 or TRBD2 (5 bases each). This CDR3 is built from 15 residues. Trimming removed 6 bases from V and 9 bases from J, with 21 bases in between. Germline values: CDR1 MDHEN, CDR2 SYDVKM. CDR3 nucleotide sequence: TGTGCCAGCAGGGAACCGGGACGCCGAGGCGGTGAGCAGTTCTTC. It codes for CASREPGRRGGEQFF.

The chain is built from TRBV20-1 and TRBJ2-1; TRBD2 matches 9 bases. Looked up from germline, CDR1 is DFQATT and CDR2 is SNEGSKA (reference sequence). The CDR3 has 12 residues. The J segment lost 15 bases and the V segment lost 2 bases, leaving 8 bases of the junction unmatched. CDR3 amino acids: CSARTLAGAVFF. DNA for the CDR3: TGCAGTGCTAGAACCTTAGCGGGAGCGGTGTTCTTC.

On this clonotype itself: Germline and junction disagree at one end, which may indicate a read error. This sequence joins TRBV10-3 and TRBJ2-7; 13 bases are shared with TRBD2. CDR1 ENHRY and CDR2 SYGVKD come from the germline V gene. This CDR3 is 15 amino acids long. CDR3 protein: CAISPGTSGAYERYF. CDR3 DNA sequence: TGTGCCATCAGTCCCGGGACTAGCGGGGCATACGAGCGGTACTTC.

This clonotype occurred a few times. V gene TRBV6-1 combines with J gene TRBJ2-7, with 11 bases fitting TRBD2. CDR3 length: 15 residues. V shed 7 bases and J 2 bases; nucleotides not matched to a gene: 7. Germline V CDR1 and CDR2: MNHNS, SASEGT. The CDR3 DNA follows: TGTGCCAGCACCTCCGGGACTAGCGGACCCTACGAGCAGTACTTC. As protein: CASTSGTSGPYEQYF.

The table lists this clonotype with a count of one. The rearrangement joins TRBV18 to TRBJ1-4, with 8 positions matching TRBD1. The germline V gene has CDR1 KGHSH and CDR2 LQKENI. The CDR3 runs to 16 residues. Unmatched junction bases numbered 10, after V lost 3 bases and J lost 7 bases. The CDR3 coding sequence is TGTGCCAGCTCACCGGGACAGGCCCAGATGGGTGAAAAACTGTTTTTT. Translation gives CASSPGQAQMGEKLFF.

This clonotype was seen a few times. The chain joins TRBV15 to TRBJ2-7; D is possibly TRBD2 (5 bases). The CDR3 spans 16 residues. Trimming left V 1 base short and J 2 bases short, with 15 bases between. Germline V gives CDR1 LNHNV, CDR2 YYDKDF (reference sequence). CDR3: CATSRASSSRAYEQYF. For the CDR3, the DNA is TGTGCCACCAGCAGAGCCTCCAGTTCGAGGGCCTACGAGCAGTACTTC.

This clonotype was counted at least ten times. The genes are TRBV10-3 and TRBJ2-7; 8 nucleotides line up with TRBD1. There are 17 residues in the CDR3. Germline values: CDR1 ENHRY, CDR2 SYGVKD. Losses at the gene ends were 4 bases for V and 0 bases for J; bases not matched to a gene: 11. In DNA form, the CDR3 reads TGTGCCATCAGTGCGAGGTCAGGGGGCTCTAGCTCCTACGAGCAGTACTTC. Translation: CAISARSGGSSSYEQYF.

Remarks on this clonotype: Its ends do not fully match the called genes, so a read error is possible. The chain couples TRBV6-1 to TRBJ1-2, with no clear D. Per the germline V gene, CDR1 is MNHNS and CDR2 is SASEGT. The CDR3 is made up of 13 amino acids. CDR3 region: CASSEFRFYGYSF. The CDR3, as DNA: TGTGCCAGCAGTGAATTCAGGTTCTATGGCTACAGCTTC.

The chain joins TRBV3-1 to TRBJ1-5; D is unresolved. CDR3 length equals 16 residues. The V end lost 0 bases, the J end lost 6 bases, and 15 bases lay between the germline ends. Germline lookup yields CDR1 LGHDT and CDR2 YNNKEL (reference sequence). The CDR3 is CASSQDMTRGSQPQHF. In nucleotides, the CDR3 is TGTGCCAGCAGCCAAGATATGACGCGGGGAAGTCAGCCCCAGCATTTT.

This clonotype occurred a few times. CDR3 bases: TGTGCCAGCAGCTTAGGGCAGACCGGCAATCAGCCCCAGCATTTT. Its protein product is CASSLGQTGNQPQHF. V gene TRBV7-9 combines with J gene TRBJ1-5, with unresolved D. Germline V gives CDR1 SEHNR, CDR2 FQNEAQ (reference sequence). The CDR3 extends over 15 amino acids. Trimming stripped 1 base from V and 2 bases from J, with 9 bases between.

This clonotype was counted only a few times. In nucleotides, the CDR3 is TGTGCCAGCAGTGAATTGGACACTGAAGCTTTCTTT. It codes for CASSELDTEAFF. The V call is TRBV6-6, the J call TRBJ1-1; D remains unclear. Germline CDR1 MNHNY, CDR2 SVGAGI (reference sequence). There are 12 residues in the CDR3. Trimming left V 5 bases short and J 3 bases short, with 7 bases between.

The sample holds a few counts of this clonotype. V usage is TRBV20-1 and J usage is TRBJ2-1; D is ambiguous. Germline CDR1 reads DFQATT; CDR2 reads SNEGSKA (reference sequence). The CDR3 runs 18 residues. V gave up 0 bases and J gave up 6 bases, with 24 bases separating them. CDR3 region: CSARDRFGGTGPGNEQFF. CDR3 nucleotides: TGCAGTGCTAGAGATCGATTTGGTGGAACGGGTCCGGGCAATGAGCAGTTCTTC.

This clonotype has just one count. The rearrangement uses TRBV7-9 and TRBJ2-5; D not certain. The germline V and J ends were trimmed by 5 bases and 2 bases, with 12 bases remaining between them. CDR3 size: 14 residues. The germline V gene encodes CDR1 SEHNR and CDR2 FQNEAQ (reference sequence). The chain's CDR3 is CASSDWHNQETQYF. CDR3 bases: TGTGCCAGCAGCGACTGGCACAATCAAGAGACCCAGTACTTC.

This clonotype was found a few times. This chain links TRBV18 with TRBJ2-6, with 11 bases aligning to TRBD1. This CDR3 is built from 19 residues. V was clipped by 5 bases and J by 1 base; unmatched bases: 10. CDR1 is KGHSH and CDR2 is LQKENI in the germline V gene. DNA of the CDR3: TGTGCCAGCTCATCCGAACTGGACAGGGGGCTATCTGGGGCCAACGTCCTGACTTTC. Its translation: CASSSELDRGLSGANVLTF.

This rearrangement joins TRBV20-1 to TRBJ1-6, with D possibly TRBD1 on 5 matching bases. CDR3 length equals 14 residues. V was shortened by 0 bases and J by 10 bases, with 13 bases between the two germline ends. The germline gives CDR1 DFQATT, CDR2 SNEGSKA (reference sequence). The CDR3 DNA sequence: TGCAGTGCTAGAGATCAGGGTGGGGAATCACCCCTCCACTTT. Encoded protein: CSARDQGGESPLHF.

Points on this clonotype: The conserved phenylalanine or tryptophan normally closing the CDR3 is absent here, so this likely arose from a read error. The rearrangement joins TRBV28 to TRBJ2-5, with 7 bases aligning to TRBD1. V shed 3 bases, J shed 5 bases, and the junction held 15 bases outside the gene matches. The CDR3 has 17 residues. Germline CDR1 reads MDHEN; CDR2 reads SYDVKM. The CDR3: CASSFSLGTEGRETQYV. The CDR3 DNA follows: TGTGCCAGCAGTTTTTCTCTCGGGACAGAGGGACGGGAGACCCAGTACGTC.

In regard to this clonotype: Just one base apart from a much larger clone, this may be a read error. The chain has TRBV29-1 and TRBJ2-1; D may be TRBD2 (6 bases). The CDR3 consists of 15 residues. The V end lost 5 bases, the J end lost 10 bases, and 24 bases lay between the germline ends. Per the germline V gene, CDR1 is SQVTM and CDR2 is ANQGSEA. This CDR3 is CSVCPFRGALDEQFF. Written as DNA, the CDR3 is TGCAGCGTTTGTCCCTTTCGCGGGGCCCTTGACGAGCAGTTCTTC.

The J gene is TRBJ1-2, the V gene TRBV27; D is unresolved. The CDR3 is 14 amino acids. Germline CDR1 is MNHEY and CDR2 is SMNVEV (reference sequence). Between the trimmed V and J ends, which lost 4 bases and 5 bases, there was a span of 14 bases. CDR3 residues: CASSWSKGAYGYTF. CDR3 nucleotide sequence: TGTGCCAGCAGTTGGAGCAAGGGAGCATATGGCTACACCTTC.